The TCR beta chain under discussion was sequenced for a study of CD8+ T cells in alopecia areata. cDNA prepared by RNA extraction and subsequent reverse transcription served as the template for sequencing. Generated by immunoSEQ multiplex PCR, the TCRdb table keeps only in-frame clones and is missing some. The data show over 150,000 clones, just under 60% seen once. Losses at the gene ends were 4 bases for V and 7 bases for J; bases not matched to a gene: 9. Germline V gene data show CDR1 as SGHRS and CDR2 as YFSETQ. The CDR3 runs to 15 residues. The sequenced sample was CD4+ T cells sorted from blood, obtained at week 0. The chain has TRBV5-1 and TRBJ1-4, with 8 bases that match TRBD1. The receptor's source is a human donor with alopecia areata. DNA for the CDR3: TGCGCCAGCAGCCCGAGGACAGGGAATAGTGAAAAACTGTTTTTT. Protein product: CASSPRTGNSEKLFF. Based on the CDR3 plus reference TRBV5-1 and TRBJ1-4, the full variable domain is KAGVTQTPRYLIKTRGQQVTLSCSPISGHRSVSWYQQTPGQGLQFLFEYFSETQRNKGNFPGRFSGRQFSNSRSEMNVSTLELGDSALYLCASSPRTGNSEKLFFGSGTQLSVL.